This section outlines one T cell receptor (beta chain) sequence together with its context. The antigen is undetermined. Germline V gene data show CDR1 as LNHDA and CDR2 as SQIVND (reference sequence). V was trimmed by 3 bases and J by 8 bases, leaving 22 bases between them. The CDR3 has 16 residues. The data stem from a study of PD-1 blockade in classical Hodgkin lymphoma. Relapse after autologous stem cell transplantation occurred in every patient, and brentuximab vedotin exposure varied. Profiling relied on immunoSEQ multiplex PCR, and the TCRdb table lists in-frame clones only, not all of them. The data hold some 96,000 clones, with 80% to 95% observed a single time. Study results and limitations: At baseline, newly diagnosed patients reportedly showed less TCR diversity than healthy donors.

This clonotype originated in a human donor with classical Hodgkin lymphoma. The starting material was peripheral blood mononuclear cells (PBMCs), obtained at baseline. The rearrangement uses TRBV19 and TRBJ2-5, with a weak D call TRBD1 (7 bases). The CDR3 reads CASSIPASQGEVTQYF. The CDR3 coding sequence is TGTGCCAGTAGTATCCCCGCTTCCCAGGGGGAGGTTACCCAGTACTTC.